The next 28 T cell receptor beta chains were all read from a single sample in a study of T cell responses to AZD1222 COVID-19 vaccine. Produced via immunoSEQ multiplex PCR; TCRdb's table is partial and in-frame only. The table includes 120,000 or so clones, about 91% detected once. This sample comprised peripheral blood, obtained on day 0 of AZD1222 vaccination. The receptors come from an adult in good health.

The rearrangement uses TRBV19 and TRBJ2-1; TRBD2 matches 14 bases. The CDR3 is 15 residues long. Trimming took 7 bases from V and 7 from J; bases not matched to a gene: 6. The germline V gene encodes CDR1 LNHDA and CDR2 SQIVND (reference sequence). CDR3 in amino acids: CASTLTSGGANEQFF. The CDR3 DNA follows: TGTGCCAGTACCCTGACTAGCGGGGGGGCAAATGAGCAGTTCTTC.

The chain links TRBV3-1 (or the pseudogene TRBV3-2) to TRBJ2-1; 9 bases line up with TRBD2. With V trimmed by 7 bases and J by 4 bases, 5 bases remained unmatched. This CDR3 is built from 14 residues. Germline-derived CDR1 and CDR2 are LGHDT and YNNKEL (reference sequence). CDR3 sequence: CASTNLAGYNEQFF. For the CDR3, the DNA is TGTGCCAGCACAAACCTAGCGGGGTACAATGAGCAGTTCTTC.

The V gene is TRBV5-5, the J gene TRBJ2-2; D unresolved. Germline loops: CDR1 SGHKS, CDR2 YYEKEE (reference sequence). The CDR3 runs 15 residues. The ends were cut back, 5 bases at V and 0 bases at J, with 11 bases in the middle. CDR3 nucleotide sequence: TGTGCCAGCAGTTCGACACCGACGAACACCGGGGAGCTGTTTTTT. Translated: CASSSTPTNTGELFF.

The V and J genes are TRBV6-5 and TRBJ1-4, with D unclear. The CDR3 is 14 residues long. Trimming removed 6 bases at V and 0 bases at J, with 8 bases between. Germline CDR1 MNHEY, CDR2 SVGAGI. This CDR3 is CASSWQATNEKLFF. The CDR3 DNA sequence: TGTGCCAGCAGCTGGCAGGCAACTAATGAAAAACTGTTTTTT.

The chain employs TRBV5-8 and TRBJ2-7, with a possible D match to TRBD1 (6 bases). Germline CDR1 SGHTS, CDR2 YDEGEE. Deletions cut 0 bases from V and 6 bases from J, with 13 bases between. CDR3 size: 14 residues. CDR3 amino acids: CASSLVQGVSEQYF. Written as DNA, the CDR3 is TGTGCCAGCAGCTTGGTACAGGGCGTGAGCGAGCAGTACTTC.

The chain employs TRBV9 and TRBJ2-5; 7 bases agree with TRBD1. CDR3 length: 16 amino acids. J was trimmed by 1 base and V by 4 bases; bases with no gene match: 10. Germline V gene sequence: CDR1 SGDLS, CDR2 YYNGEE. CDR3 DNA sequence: TGTGCCAGCAGCCCCGACCAGGACAGGACCCAAGAGACCCAGTACTTC. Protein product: CASSPDQDRTQETQYF.

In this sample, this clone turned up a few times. Here the CDR3 reads CASSQDLAGGEGNEQFF. Written as DNA, the CDR3 is TGTGCCAGCAGCCAAGATCTTGCGGGAGGGGAGGGCAATGAGCAGTTCTTC. The chain links TRBV3-1 (or the pseudogene TRBV3-2) to TRBJ2-1; 9 positions agree with TRBD2. There are 17 residues in the CDR3. Trimming took 0 bases from V and 6 from J; bases not matched to a gene: 9. CDR1 and CDR2 (germline): LGHDT, YNNKEL (reference sequence).

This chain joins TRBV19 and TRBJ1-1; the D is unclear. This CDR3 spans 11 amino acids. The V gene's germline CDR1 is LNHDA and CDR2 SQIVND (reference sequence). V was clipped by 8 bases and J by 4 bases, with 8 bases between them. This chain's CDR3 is CASGPGTEAFF. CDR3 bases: TGTGCCAGTGGGCCCGGCACTGAAGCTTTCTTT.

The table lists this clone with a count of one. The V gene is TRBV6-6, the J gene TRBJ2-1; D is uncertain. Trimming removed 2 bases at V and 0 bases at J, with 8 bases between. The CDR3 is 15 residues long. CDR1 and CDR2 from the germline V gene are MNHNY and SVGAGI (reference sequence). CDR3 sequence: CASSYGAVSYNEQFF. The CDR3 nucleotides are TGTGCCAGCAGTTACGGCGCGGTCTCCTACAATGAGCAGTTCTTC.

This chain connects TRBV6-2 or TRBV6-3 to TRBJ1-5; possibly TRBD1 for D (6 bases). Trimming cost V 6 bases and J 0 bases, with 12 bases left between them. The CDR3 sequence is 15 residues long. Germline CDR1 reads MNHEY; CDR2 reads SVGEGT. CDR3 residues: CASSRQGNSNQPQHF. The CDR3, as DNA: TGTGCCAGCAGCCGGCAGGGGAATAGCAATCAGCCCCAGCATTTT.

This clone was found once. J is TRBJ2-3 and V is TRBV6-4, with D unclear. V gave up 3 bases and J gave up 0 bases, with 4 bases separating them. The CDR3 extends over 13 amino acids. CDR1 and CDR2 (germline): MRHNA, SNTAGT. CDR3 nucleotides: TGTGCCAGCAGTGAAGGGAGCACAGATACGCAGTATTTT. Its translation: CASSEGSTDTQYF.

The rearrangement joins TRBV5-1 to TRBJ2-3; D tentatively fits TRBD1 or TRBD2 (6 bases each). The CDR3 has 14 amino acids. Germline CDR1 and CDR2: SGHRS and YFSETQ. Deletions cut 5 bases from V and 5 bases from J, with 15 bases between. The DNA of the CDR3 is TGCGCCAGCAGTCGGTCAGGGGAGGTAGATACGCAGTATTTT. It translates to CASSRSGEVDTQYF.

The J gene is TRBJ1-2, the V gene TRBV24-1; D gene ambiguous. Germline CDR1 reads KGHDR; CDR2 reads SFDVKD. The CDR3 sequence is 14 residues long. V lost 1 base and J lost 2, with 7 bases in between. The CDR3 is CATSDFLRNYGYTF. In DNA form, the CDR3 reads TGTGCCACCAGTGATTTCCTCAGGAACTATGGCTACACCTTC.

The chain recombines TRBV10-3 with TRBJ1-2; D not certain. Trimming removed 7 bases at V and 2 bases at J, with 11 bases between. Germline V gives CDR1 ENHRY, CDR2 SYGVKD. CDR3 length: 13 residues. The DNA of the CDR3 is TGTGCCATCAAGGGCAGCCTAAACTATGGCTACACCTTC. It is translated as CAIKGSLNYGYTF.

The CDR3 nucleotides are TGTGCTAGTGGTTTGGTCCGAGGGGGCTCATACTATGGCTACACCTTC. Translating it yields CASGLVRGGSYYGYTF. The J gene is TRBJ1-2, the V gene TRBV12-5, with TRBD1 identical over 7 bases. Germline V CDR1 and CDR2: LGHNT, FRNRAP. The CDR3 has 16 residues. Unmatched junction bases numbered 7, after V lost 0 bases and J lost 3 bases.

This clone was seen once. CDR3 nucleotide sequence: TGTGCCAGCAGGGACCGGGGGGGTGCAGATACGCAGTATTTT. Amino acids: CASRDRGGADTQYF. This chain uses TRBV2 with TRBJ2-3; TRBD2 agrees at 8 bases. The CDR3 has 14 residues. V gave up 6 bases and J gave up 4 bases; unmatched junction bases: 6. Germline values: CDR1 SNHLY, CDR2 FYNNEI. Looking up the rest from reference TRBV2 and TRBJ2-3 gives the full variable domain: EPEVTQTPSHQVTQMGQEVILRCVPISNHLYFYWYRQILGQKVEFLVSFYNNEISEKSEIFDDQFSVERPDGSNFTLKIRSTKLEDSAMYFCASRDRGGADTQYFGPGTRLTVL.

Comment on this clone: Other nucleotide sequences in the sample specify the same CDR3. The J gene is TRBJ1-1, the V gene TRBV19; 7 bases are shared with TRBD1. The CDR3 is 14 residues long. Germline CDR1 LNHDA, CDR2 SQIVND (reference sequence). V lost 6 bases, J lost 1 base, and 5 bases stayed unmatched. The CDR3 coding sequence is TGTGCCAGTAGCACCGGGACAGCGAACACTGAAGCTTTCTTT. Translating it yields CASSTGTANTEAFF.

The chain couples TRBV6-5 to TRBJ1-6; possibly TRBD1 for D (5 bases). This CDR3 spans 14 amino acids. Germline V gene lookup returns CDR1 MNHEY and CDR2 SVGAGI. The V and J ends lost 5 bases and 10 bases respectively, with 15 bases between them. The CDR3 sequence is CASSPQGEESPLHF. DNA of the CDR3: TGTGCCAGCAGTCCCCAGGGAGAGGAGTCACCCCTCCACTTT.

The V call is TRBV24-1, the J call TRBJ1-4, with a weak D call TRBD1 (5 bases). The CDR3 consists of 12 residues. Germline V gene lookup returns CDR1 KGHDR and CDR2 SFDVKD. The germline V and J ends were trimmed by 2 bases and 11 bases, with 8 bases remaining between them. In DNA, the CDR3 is TGTGCCACCAGTGATTCGGGGGTTAAACTGTTTTTT. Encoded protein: CATSDSGVKLFF.

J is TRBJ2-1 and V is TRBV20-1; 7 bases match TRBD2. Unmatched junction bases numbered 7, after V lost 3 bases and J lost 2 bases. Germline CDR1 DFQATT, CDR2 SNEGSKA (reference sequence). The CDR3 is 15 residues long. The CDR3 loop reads CSASRLADPYNEQFF. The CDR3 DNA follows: TGCAGTGCTAGTAGGCTAGCGGACCCCTACAATGAGCAGTTCTTC.

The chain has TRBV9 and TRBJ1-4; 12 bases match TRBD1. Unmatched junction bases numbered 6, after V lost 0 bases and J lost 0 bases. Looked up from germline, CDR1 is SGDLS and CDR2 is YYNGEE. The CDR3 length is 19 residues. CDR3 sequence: CASSVGRGQGATTNEKLFF. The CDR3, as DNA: TGTGCCAGCAGCGTAGGTCGGGGACAGGGGGCTACAACTAATGAAAAACTGTTTTTT. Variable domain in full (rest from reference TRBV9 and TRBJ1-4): DSGVTQTPKHLITATGQRVTLRCSPRSGDLSVYWYQQSLDQGLQFLIQYYNGEERAKGNILERFSAQQFPDLHSELNLSSLELGDSALYFCASSVGRGQGATTNEKLFFGSGTQLSVL.

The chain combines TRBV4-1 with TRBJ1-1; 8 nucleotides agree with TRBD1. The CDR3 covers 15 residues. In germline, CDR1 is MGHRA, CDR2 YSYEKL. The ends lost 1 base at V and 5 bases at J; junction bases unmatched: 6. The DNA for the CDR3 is TGCGCCAGCAGCCAAGTAAATACAGGGGGGACTGAAGCTTTCTTT. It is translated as CASSQVNTGGTEAFF.

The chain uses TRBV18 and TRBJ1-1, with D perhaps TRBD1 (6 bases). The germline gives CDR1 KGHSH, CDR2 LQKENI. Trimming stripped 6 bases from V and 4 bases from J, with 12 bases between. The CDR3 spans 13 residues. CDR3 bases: TGTGCCAGCTCCACCAGGGGTGGCACTGAAGCTTTCTTT. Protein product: CASSTRGGTEAFF. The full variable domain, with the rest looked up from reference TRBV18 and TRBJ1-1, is NAGVMQNPRHLVRRRGQEARLRCSPMKGHSHVYWYRQLPEEGLKFMVYLQKENIIDESGMPKERFSAEFPKEGPSILRIQQVVRGDSAAYFCASSTRGGTEAFFGQGTRLTVV.

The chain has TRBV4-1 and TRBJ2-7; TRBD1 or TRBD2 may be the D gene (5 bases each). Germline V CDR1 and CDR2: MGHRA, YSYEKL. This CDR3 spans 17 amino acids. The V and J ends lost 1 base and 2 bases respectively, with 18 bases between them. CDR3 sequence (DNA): TGCGCCAGCAGCCAAGTCCCGGGGCCCTACAGCCCCTACGAGCAGTACGTC. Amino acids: CASSQVPGPYSPYEQYV.

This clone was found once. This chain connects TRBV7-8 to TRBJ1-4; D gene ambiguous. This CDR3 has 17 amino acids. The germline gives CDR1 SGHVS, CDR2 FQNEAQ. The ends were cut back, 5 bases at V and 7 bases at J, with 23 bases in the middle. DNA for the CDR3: TGTGCCAGCAGCACAAGCTTAACCCCCCGGATAGTTGAAAAACTGTTTTTT. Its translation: CASSTSLTPRIVEKLFF.

This chain's CDR3 is CASSQDAAGTTGELFF. CDR3 nucleotides: TGCGCCAGCAGCCAAGATGCAGCGGGGACGACCGGGGAGCTGTTTTTT. The J gene is TRBJ2-2, the V gene TRBV4-1; the match to TRBD2 covers 7 bases. From germline, CDR1 is MGHRA and CDR2 YSYEKL. The CDR3 spans 16 residues. Trimming took 0 bases from V and 5 from J; bases not matched to a gene: 6.

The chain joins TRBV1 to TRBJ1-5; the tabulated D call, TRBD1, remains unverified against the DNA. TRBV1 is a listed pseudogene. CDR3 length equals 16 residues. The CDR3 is CTSSLRTGKNHQPQHF. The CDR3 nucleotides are TGCACCAGCAGCCTCAGGACAGGGAAAAACCATCAGCCCCAGCATTTT.

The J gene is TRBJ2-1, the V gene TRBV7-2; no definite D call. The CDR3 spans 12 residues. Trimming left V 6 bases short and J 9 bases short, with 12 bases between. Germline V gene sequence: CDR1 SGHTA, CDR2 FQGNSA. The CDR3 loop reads CASSPRVLEQFF. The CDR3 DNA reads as TGTGCCAGCAGTCCCCGGGTACTTGAGCAGTTCTTC.